This TCR beta chain was found in a study of blood T cell repertoires in COVID-19. Background on the study: The cDNA or gDNA used as material had been derived from T cells, B-cell-depleted T cells, or PBMCs.

There are a few counts of this clone. V was shortened by 8 bases and J by 3 bases, with 8 bases between the two germline ends. The CDR3 extends over 12 amino acids. Germline assignment: CDR1 MNHEY and CDR2 SMNVEV (reference sequence). The assay was immunoSEQ multiplex PCR, and TCRdb's table has in-frame clones only and misses some. The data hold about 230,000 clones, with 70% to 90% observed a single time. Sequenced material: PBMCs or T cells enriched from blood (not recorded which). The chain joins TRBV27 to TRBJ1-5; TRBD1 is a possible D gene (6 bases). This receptor was obtained from a man younger than 45 who had recovered from COVID-19. The CDR3 protein is CASGQLNQPQHF. The CDR3 nucleotides read TGTGCCAGCGGACAGCTCAATCAGCCCCAGCATTTT.